The 21 T cell receptor beta chains listed next were all sequenced from one sample in a study of blood T cell repertoires in COVID-19. The data were produced by immunoSEQ multiplex PCR, yet TCRdb's version contains in-frame clones alone and is incomplete. In the table there are almost 35,000 clones, 85% to 95% of which are singletons. The sequencing input was peripheral blood. The receptors shown here come from a man in his sixties with active or convalescent COVID-19.

V is TRBV5-1 and J is TRBJ1-2; 9 nucleotides agree with TRBD1. J gave up 7 bases and V 8 bases, and 15 bases lay outside the gene matches. Germline V gives CDR1 SGHRS, CDR2 YFSETQ. The CDR3 has 15 amino acids. CDR3 in amino acids: CASSEGWTGAVGYTF. In nucleotides, the CDR3 is TGCGCCAGTTCGGAAGGGTGGACAGGGGCCGTTGGCTACACCTTC.

The gene calls are TRBV6-5 and TRBJ1-1, with D tentatively TRBD1 (5 bases). The CDR3 contains 14 residues. Trimming shortened V by 2 bases and J by 10 bases, and 17 bases separated the two germline ends. Germline CDR1 is MNHEY and CDR2 is SVGAGI. For the CDR3, the DNA is TGTGCCAGCAGTTACGGTGAGGGGCGGGGGATAGCTTTCTTT. It yields the protein CASSYGEGRGIAFF.

This clone is a singleton in its sample. V gene TRBV7-9 combines with J gene TRBJ2-5, with D perhaps matching TRBD2 (5 bases). CDR1 and CDR2 from the germline V gene are SEHNR and FQNEAQ (reference sequence). This CDR3 contains 18 residues. Trimming removed 5 bases at V and 4 bases at J, with 26 bases between. DNA of the CDR3: TGTGCCAGCAGCCCAAACGGCGAATTAGCGCTACCAAGAGAGACCCAGTACTTC. Translating gives CASSPNGELALPRETQYF.

The gene calls are TRBV27 and TRBJ1-2, with a possible D match to TRBD1 (5 bases). V lost 1 base to trimming and J lost 2 bases, with 17 bases between them. This CDR3 has 17 amino acids. From germline, CDR1 is MNHEY and CDR2 SMNVEV (reference sequence). For the CDR3, the DNA is TGTGCCAGCAGTTTATACAGGATAGTCGGATTCAACTATGGCTACACCTTC. Protein sequence: CASSLYRIVGFNYGYTF.

The chain links TRBV4-3 to TRBJ2-7; 9 nucleotides agree with TRBD2. In germline, CDR1 is LGHNA, CDR2 YSLEER. This CDR3 is built from 14 residues. After removal of 6 bases from V and 5 bases from J, the junction contained 8 bases not matched to a gene. The CDR3 reads CASRHSGRSDEQYF. CDR3 bases: TGCGCCAGCAGACATAGCGGGAGAAGTGACGAGCAGTACTTC.

This chain links TRBV4-3 with TRBJ1-3; 7 bases are shared with TRBD1. Germline CDR1 is LGHNA and CDR2 is YSLEER. The J segment lost 2 bases and the V segment lost 2 bases, leaving 3 bases of the junction unmatched. The CDR3 loop spans 15 amino acids. CDR3 nucleotide sequence: TGCGCCAGCAGCCAACAAACAGGGGCTGGAAACACCATATATTTT. Its protein product is CASSQQTGAGNTIYF.

In this sample, this clone turned up once. The chain couples TRBV29-1 to TRBJ1-2; D is ambiguous. The CDR3 is 12 amino acids. Trimming cost V 4 bases and J 4 bases, with 10 bases left between them. The germline CDR1 and CDR2 sequences are SQVTM and ANQGSEA. CDR3 residues: CSVAHSIYGYTF. The CDR3 coding sequence is TGCAGCGTTGCACACAGCATCTATGGCTACACCTTC.

This chain uses TRBV19 with TRBJ1-2; a weak D match, TRBD1 (5 bases). Trimming pared 5 bases from V and 4 bases from J, leaving 14 bases between. CDR3 length: 14 residues. The V gene's germline CDR1 is LNHDA and CDR2 SQIVND (reference sequence). The CDR3 nucleotides read TGTGCCAGTAGTCTCCAGGGATTCGGCTATGGCTACACCTTC. Translated: CASSLQGFGYGYTF.

This clone has just one count. This rearrangement joins TRBV5-1 to TRBJ1-6; D gene ambiguous. Germline CDR1 reads SGHRS; CDR2 reads YFSETQ. Trimming left V 0 bases short and J 5 bases short, with 6 bases between. The CDR3 covers 14 residues. The CDR3: CASSLVTDNSPLHF. The CDR3 bases are TGCGCCAGCAGCTTGGTCACAGATAATTCACCCCTCCACTTT.

The chain has TRBV4-2 and TRBJ2-3; tentative D call: TRBD1 (5 bases). The germline gives CDR1 LGHNA, CDR2 YNFKEQ. Trimming removed 0 bases at V and 6 bases at J, with 16 bases between. This CDR3 has 16 amino acids. The CDR3 sequence: CASSQERRQTPDTQYF. The CDR3 bases are TGTGCCAGCAGCCAAGAAAGGAGACAGACCCCGGATACGCAGTATTTT.

The V and J genes are TRBV27 and TRBJ1-6; 11 nucleotides align to TRBD1. The CDR3 runs 17 residues. The ends lost 5 bases at V and 3 bases at J; junction bases unmatched: 6. Germline CDR1 MNHEY, CDR2 SMNVEV (reference sequence). The CDR3: CASSGGTGGYYNSPLHF. CDR3 DNA: TGTGCCAGCAGTGGCGGGACAGGGGGTTACTATAATTCACCCCTCCACTTT.

This clone showed up just once. This chain connects TRBV4-3 to TRBJ1-4, with 10 bases matching TRBD1. The germline gives CDR1 LGHNA, CDR2 YSLEER. The V and J ends lost 0 bases and 4 bases, in that order; junction bases with no gene match: 2. This CDR3 has 16 amino acids. This CDR3 reads CASSQEGQGFNEKLFF. In DNA, the CDR3 is TGCGCCAGCAGCCAAGAGGGACAGGGGTTTAATGAAAAACTGTTTTTT.

This chain joins TRBV5-4 and TRBJ2-3, with 12 nucleotides matching TRBD2. This CDR3 is 16 amino acids long. V dropped 2 bases and J dropped 5; count of bases not matched to a gene: 6. Germline CDR1 is SGHNT and CDR2 is YYREEE (reference sequence). In nucleotides, the CDR3 is TGTGCCAGCAGCTTCGGGGCTAGCGGGGGGGGAGATACGCAGTATTTT. Its translation is CASSFGASGGGDTQYF.

The rearrangement joins TRBV18 to TRBJ1-1; perhaps TRBD1 as D (5 bases). CDR3 length equals 13 residues. The germline V gene has CDR1 KGHSH and CDR2 LQKENI. V lost 6 bases to trimming and J lost 1 base, with 9 bases between them. This CDR3 reads CASSLTANTEAFF. DNA for the CDR3: TGTGCCAGCTCCTTGACAGCGAACACTGAAGCTTTCTTT.

The CDR3 sequence: CASTPLGGHQPQHF. The DNA of the CDR3 is TGTGCCAGTACCCCCTTGGGGGGACATCAGCCCCAGCATTTT. J is TRBJ1-5 and V is TRBV19, with D possibly TRBD1 on 5 matching bases. In germline, CDR1 is LNHDA, CDR2 SQIVND (reference sequence). The CDR3 consists of 14 residues. V was cut by 7 bases and J by 5 bases, with 15 bases left in between.

The chain uses TRBV6-5 and TRBJ2-1; TRBD2 aligns across 9 bases. V was pared by 2 bases and J by 7 bases, with 9 bases of the junction left unmatched. CDR3 size: 16 residues. The germline CDR1 and CDR2 sequences are MNHEY and SVGAGI. In DNA form, the CDR3 reads TGTGCCAGCAGTTACCCCTTGCGGGGGGGCTTAAATGAGCAGTTCTTC. Translated, it gives CASSYPLRGGLNEQFF.

The genes are TRBV18 and TRBJ1-2; tentative D call: TRBD1 (6 bases). V gave up 1 base and J gave up 7 bases, with 10 bases separating them. The CDR3 is 13 residues long. Germline CDR1 KGHSH, CDR2 LQKENI. This chain's CDR3 is CASSPQGEGGYTF. The DNA of the CDR3 is TGTGCCAGCTCACCACAGGGGGAAGGTGGCTACACCTTC.

The chain couples TRBV5-4 to TRBJ2-5; D gene uncertain. V was cut by 3 bases and J by 4 bases, with 13 bases left in between. CDR3 length: 14 residues. CDR1 and CDR2 from the germline V gene are SGHNT and YYREEE (reference sequence). The CDR3 sequence: CASSYWQAGETQYF. The DNA of the CDR3 is TGTGCCAGCAGCTACTGGCAGGCAGGAGAGACCCAGTACTTC.

The chain carries TRBV5-1 and TRBJ2-2, with 12 bases matching TRBD2. This CDR3 spans 18 amino acids. V dropped 4 bases and J dropped 5; count of bases not matched to a gene: 12. Per germline, CDR1 SGHRS and CDR2 YFSETQ. CDR3 sequence: CASSERAGTSGFTGELFF. Here the CDR3 DNA reads TGCGCCAGCAGCGAACGAGCCGGGACTAGCGGGTTTACCGGGGAGCTGTTTTTT.

The chain recombines TRBV24-1 with TRBJ2-1; D may be TRBD1 (6 bases). Trimming pared 0 bases from V and 4 bases from J, leaving 12 bases between. CDR1 and CDR2 from the germline V gene are KGHDR and SFDVKD. This CDR3 region has 16 residues. The CDR3 sequence: CATSDLKQGLYNEQFF. The DNA of the CDR3 is TGTGCCACCAGTGATTTGAAACAGGGATTGTACAATGAGCAGTTCTTC.

The chain employs TRBV7-2 and TRBJ2-7; D remains ambiguous. V was shortened by 5 bases and J by 2 bases, with 13 bases between the two germline ends. The CDR3 runs 14 residues. The V gene's germline CDR1 is SGHTA and CDR2 FQGNSA. DNA of the CDR3: TGTGCCAGCAGCCCCCATCTTGGGCCCTACGAGCAGTACTTC. Translated, it gives CASSPHLGPYEQYF.